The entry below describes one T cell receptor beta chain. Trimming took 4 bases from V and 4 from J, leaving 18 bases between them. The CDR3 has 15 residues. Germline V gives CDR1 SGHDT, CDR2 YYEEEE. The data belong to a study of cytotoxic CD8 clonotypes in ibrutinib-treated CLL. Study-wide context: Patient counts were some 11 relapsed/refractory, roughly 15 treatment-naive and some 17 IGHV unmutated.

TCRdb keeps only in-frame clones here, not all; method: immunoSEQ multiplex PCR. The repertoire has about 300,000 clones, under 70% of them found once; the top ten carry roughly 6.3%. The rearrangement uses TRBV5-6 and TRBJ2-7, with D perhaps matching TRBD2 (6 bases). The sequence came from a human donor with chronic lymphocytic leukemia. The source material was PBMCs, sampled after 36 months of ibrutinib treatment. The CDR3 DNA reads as TGTGCCAGCAGCCCAAGGAGGGGACGGTTATACGAGCAGTACTTC. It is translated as CASSPRRGRLYEQYF.